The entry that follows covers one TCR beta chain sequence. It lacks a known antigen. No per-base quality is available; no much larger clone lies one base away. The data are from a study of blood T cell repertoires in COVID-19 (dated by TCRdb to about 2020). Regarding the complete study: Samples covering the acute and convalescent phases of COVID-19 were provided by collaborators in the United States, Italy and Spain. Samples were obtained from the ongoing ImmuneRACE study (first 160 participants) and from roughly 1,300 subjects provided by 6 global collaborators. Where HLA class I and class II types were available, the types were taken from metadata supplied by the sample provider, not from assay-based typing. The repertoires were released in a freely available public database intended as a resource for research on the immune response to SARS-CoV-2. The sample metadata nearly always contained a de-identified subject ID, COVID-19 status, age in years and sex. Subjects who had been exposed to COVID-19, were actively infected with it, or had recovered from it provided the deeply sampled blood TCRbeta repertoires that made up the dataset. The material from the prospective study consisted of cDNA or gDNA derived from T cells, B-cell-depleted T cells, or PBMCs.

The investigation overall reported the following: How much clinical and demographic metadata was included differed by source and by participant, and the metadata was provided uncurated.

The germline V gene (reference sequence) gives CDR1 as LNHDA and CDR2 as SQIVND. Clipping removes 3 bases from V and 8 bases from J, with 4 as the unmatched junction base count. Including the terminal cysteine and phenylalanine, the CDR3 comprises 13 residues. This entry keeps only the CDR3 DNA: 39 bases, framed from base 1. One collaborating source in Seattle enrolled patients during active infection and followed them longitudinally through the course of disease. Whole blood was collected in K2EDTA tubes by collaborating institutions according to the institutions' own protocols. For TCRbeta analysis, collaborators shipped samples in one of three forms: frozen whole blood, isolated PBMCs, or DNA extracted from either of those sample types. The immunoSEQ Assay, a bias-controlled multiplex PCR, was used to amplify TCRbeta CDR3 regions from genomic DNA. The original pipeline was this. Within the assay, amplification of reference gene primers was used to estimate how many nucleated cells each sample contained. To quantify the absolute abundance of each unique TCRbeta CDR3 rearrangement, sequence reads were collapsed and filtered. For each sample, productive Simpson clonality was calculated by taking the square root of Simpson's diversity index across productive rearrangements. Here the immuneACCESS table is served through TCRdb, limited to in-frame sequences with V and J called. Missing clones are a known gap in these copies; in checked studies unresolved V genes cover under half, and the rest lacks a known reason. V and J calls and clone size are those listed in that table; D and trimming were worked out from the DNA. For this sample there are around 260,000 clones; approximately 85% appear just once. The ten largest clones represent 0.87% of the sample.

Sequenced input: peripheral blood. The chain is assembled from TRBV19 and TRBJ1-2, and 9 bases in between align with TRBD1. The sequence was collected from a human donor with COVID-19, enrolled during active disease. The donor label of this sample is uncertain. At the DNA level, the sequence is TGTGCCAGTAGTATCCGGGACAGGGACGGCTACACCTTC. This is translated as CASSIRDRDGYTF.